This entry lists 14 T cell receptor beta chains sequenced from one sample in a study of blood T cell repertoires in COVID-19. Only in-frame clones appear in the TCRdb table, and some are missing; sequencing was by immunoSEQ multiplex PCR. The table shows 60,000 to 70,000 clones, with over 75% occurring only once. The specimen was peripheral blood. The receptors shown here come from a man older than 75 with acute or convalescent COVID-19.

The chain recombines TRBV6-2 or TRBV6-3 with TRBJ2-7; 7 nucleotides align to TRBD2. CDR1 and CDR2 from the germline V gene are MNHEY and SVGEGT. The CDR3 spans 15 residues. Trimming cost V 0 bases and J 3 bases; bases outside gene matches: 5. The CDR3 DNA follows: TGTGCCAGCAGTTACTCGCTAGCGGCCTACTACGAGCAGTACTTC. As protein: CASSYSLAAYYEQYF.

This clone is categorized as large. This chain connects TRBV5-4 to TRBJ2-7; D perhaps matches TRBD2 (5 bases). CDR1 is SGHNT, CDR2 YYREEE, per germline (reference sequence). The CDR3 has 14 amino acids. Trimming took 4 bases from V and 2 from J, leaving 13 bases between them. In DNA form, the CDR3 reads TGTGCCAGCAGCCGCTCTGACTACCCCTACGAGCAGTACTTC. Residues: CASSRSDYPYEQYF.

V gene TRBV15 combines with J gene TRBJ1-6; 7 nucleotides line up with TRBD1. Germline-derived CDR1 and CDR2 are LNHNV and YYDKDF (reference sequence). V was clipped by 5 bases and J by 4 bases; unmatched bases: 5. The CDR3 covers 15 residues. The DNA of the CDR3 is TGTGCCACCAGCCCCGGGACAGTTTATAATTCACCCCTCCACTTT. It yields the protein CATSPGTVYNSPLHF.

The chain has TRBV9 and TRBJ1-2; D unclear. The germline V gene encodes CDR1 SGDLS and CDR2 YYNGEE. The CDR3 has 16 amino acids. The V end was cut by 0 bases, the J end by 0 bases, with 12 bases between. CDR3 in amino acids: CASSVVGYSSNYGYTF. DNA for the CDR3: TGTGCCAGCAGCGTAGTCGGGTACTCCTCTAACTATGGCTACACCTTC. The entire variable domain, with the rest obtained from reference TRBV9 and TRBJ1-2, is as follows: DSGVTQTPKHLITATGQRVTLRCSPRSGDLSVYWYQQSLDQGLQFLIQYYNGEERAKGNILERFSAQQFPDLHSELNLSSLELGDSALYFCASSVVGYSSNYGYTFGSGTRLTVV.

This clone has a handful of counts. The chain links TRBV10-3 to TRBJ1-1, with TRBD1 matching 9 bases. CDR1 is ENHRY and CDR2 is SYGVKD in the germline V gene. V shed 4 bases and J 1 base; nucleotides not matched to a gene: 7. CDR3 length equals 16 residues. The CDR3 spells CAISAGTGSGNTEAFF. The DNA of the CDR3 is TGTGCCATCAGTGCCGGGACAGGGAGTGGGAACACTGAAGCTTTCTTT.

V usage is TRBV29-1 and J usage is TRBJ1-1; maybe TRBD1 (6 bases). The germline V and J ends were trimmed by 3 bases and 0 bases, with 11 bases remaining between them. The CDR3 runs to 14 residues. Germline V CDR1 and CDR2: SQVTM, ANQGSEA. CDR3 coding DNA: TGCAGCGTTGAGGGGGCCCAACTGAACACTGAAGCTTTCTTT. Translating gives CSVEGAQLNTEAFF. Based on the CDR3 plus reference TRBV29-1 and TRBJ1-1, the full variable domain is SAVISQKPSRDICQRGTSLTIQCQVDSQVTMMFWYRQQPGQSLTLIATANQGSEATYESGFVIDKFPISRPNLTFSTLTVSNMSPEDSSIYLCSVEGAQLNTEAFFGQGTRLTVV.

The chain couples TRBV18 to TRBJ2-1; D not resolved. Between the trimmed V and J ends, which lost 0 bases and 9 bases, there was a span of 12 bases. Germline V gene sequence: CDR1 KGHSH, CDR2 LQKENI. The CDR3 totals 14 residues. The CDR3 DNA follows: TGTGCCAGCTCACCACCGGGCCGTCCGAGTGAGCAGTTCTTC. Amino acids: CASSPPGRPSEQFF.

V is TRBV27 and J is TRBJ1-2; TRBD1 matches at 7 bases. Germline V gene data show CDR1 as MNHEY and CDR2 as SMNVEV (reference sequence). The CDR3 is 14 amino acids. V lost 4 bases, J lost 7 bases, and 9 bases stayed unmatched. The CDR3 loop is CASSSIGGAAGYTF. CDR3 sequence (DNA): TGTGCCAGCAGTTCAATAGGGGGCGCGGCTGGCTACACCTTC.

CDR3 loop: CASTRGWVETEAFF. CDR3 coding DNA: TGTGCCAGTACTAGGGGCTGGGTGGAGACTGAAGCTTTCTTT. V is TRBV19 and J is TRBJ1-1, with D perhaps matching TRBD1 (5 bases). CDR1 LNHDA and CDR2 SQIVND come from the germline V gene (reference sequence). This CDR3 comprises 14 residues. The ends were cut back, 7 bases at V and 5 bases at J, with 17 bases in the middle.

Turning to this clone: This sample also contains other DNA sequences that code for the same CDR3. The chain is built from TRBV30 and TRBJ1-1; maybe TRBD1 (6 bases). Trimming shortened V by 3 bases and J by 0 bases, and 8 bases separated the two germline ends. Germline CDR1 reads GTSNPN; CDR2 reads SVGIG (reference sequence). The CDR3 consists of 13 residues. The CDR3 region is CAWSRGMNTEAFF. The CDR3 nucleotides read TGTGCCTGGAGCAGGGGCATGAACACTGAAGCTTTCTTT.

This CDR3 reads CSVEAGRYNEQFF. In nucleotides, the CDR3 is TGCAGCGTTGAGGCGGGGAGATACAATGAGCAGTTCTTC. The chain recombines TRBV29-1 with TRBJ2-1; D is perhaps TRBD2 (6 bases). Germline lookup yields CDR1 SQVTM and CDR2 ANQGSEA. The CDR3 contains 13 residues. The germline V and J ends were trimmed by 3 bases and 4 bases, with 10 bases remaining between them.

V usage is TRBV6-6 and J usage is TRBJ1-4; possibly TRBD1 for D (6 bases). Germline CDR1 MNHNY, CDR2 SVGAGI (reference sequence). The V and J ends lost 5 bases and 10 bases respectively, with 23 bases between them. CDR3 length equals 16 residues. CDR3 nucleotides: TGTGCCAGCAGTCAGGGGATCCAGGGCCGCAACGTAAAACTGTTTTTT. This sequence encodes CASSQGIQGRNVKLFF.

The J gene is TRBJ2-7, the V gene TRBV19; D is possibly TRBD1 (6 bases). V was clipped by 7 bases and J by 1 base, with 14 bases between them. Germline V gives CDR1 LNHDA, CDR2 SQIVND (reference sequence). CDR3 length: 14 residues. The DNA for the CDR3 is TGTGCCAGTACTAGAGGGGGTGAATCCTACGAGCAGTACTTC. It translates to CASTRGGESYEQYF. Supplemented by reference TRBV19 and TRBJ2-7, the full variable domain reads DGGITQSPKYLFRKEGQNVTLSCEQNLNHDAMYWYRQDPGQGLRLIYYSQIVNDFQKGDIAEGYSVSREKKESFPLTVTSAQKNPTAFYLCASTRGGESYEQYFGPGTRLTVT.

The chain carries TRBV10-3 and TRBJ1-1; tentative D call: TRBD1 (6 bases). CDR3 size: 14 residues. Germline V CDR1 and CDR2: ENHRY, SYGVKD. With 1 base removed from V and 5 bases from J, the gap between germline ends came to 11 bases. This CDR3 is CAISEYRGATEAFF. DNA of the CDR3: TGTGCCATCAGTGAGTATCGGGGGGCAACTGAAGCTTTCTTT.